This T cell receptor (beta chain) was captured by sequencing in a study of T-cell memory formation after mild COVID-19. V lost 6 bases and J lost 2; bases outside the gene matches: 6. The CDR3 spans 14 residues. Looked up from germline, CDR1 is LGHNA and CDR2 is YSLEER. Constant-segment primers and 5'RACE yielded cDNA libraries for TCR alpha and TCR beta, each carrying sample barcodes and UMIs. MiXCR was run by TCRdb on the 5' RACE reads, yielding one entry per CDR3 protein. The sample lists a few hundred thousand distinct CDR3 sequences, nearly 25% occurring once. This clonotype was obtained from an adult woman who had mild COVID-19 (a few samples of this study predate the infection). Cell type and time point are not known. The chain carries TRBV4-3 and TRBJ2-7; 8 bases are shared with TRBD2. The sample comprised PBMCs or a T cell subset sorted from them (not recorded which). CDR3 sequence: CASSQAGGPYEQYF. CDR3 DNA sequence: TGCGCCAGCAGTCAGGCGGGAGGACCCTACGAGCAGTACTTC.